This T cell receptor (beta chain) was identified during a study of blood T cell repertoires in COVID-19. Whole-study context: Nucleic acid was either cDNA or gDNA, and it came from T cells, B-cell-depleted T cells, or PBMCs.

Using immunoSEQ multiplex PCR, the repertoire was profiled, and TCRdb retains in-frame clones only, with some absent. Of 63,000 or so clones listed, about 82% are singletons. The V and J ends lost 5 bases and 0 bases respectively, with 7 bases between them. The CDR3 is 14 residues long. Germline V gene lookup returns CDR1 LNHDA and CDR2 SQIVND (reference sequence). The sequenced material came from peripheral blood. The chain joins TRBV19 to TRBJ1-4, with D unresolved. The TCR comes from a human donor in a cohort sampled during active COVID-19. The DNA for the CDR3 is TGTGCCAGTAGTGTGACAACAACTAATGAAAAACTGTTTTTT. Protein sequence: CASSVTTTNEKLFF.